One sample yielded the 12 T cell receptor beta chains listed below, sequenced in a study of PD-1 blockade in classical Hodgkin lymphoma. The assay was immunoSEQ multiplex PCR, and TCRdb's table has in-frame clones only and misses some. The sample includes fewer than 55,000 clones, just under 80% of them seen just once. Time point described: cycle 4 day 1 (C4D1), after less than 7 weeks of nivolumab. Every single patient, without exception, relapsed after autologous stem cell transplantation, and brentuximab vedotin exposure varied. Sequencing was performed on peripheral blood mononuclear cells (PBMCs), taken before the fourth cycle of nivolumab. The receptors shown here come from a human donor with classical Hodgkin lymphoma.

The chain combines TRBV13 with TRBJ2-7; perhaps TRBD1 as D (6 bases). The CDR3 loop spans 16 amino acids. The V end was cut by 5 bases, the J end by 6 bases, with 23 bases between. Germline V gene sequence: CDR1 PRHDT, CDR2 FYEKMQ (reference sequence). The CDR3 protein is CASSPPRVGAAGEQYF. The DNA of the CDR3 is TGTGCCAGCAGCCCCCCCAGGGTGGGGGCCGCGGGCGAGCAGTACTTC.

The CDR3 protein is CASSYSGTSGEETQYF. DNA of the CDR3: TGTGCCAGCAGTTACTCGGGGACTAGCGGGGAAGAGACCCAGTACTTC. The chain recombines TRBV6-5 with TRBJ2-5; 13 bases are a match to TRBD2. The germline gives CDR1 MNHEY, CDR2 SVGAGI. This CDR3 region has 16 residues. The V gene end was trimmed by 0 bases and the J gene end by 3 bases; junction bases not matched to a gene: 1.

This rearrangement joins TRBV18 to TRBJ1-2, with D perhaps TRBD1 (6 bases). This CDR3 has 13 residues. V dropped 5 bases and J dropped 7 bases, with 14 bases sitting between them. CDR1 is KGHSH, CDR2 LQKENI, per germline. The CDR3 coding sequence is TGTGCCAGCTCAACAGGGTTTTTGGCTGGCTACACCTTC. It specifies CASSTGFLAGYTF.

The chain links TRBV19 to TRBJ1-1; D is ambiguous. V lost 4 bases, J lost 6 bases, and 12 bases lay in between. From germline, CDR1 is LNHDA and CDR2 SQIVND (reference sequence). The CDR3 contains 13 residues. DNA of the CDR3: TGTGCCAGTAGTAAGTCGGACGGACCTGAAGCTTTCTTT. Protein sequence: CASSKSDGPEAFF. Full variable domain (missing parts from reference TRBV19 and TRBJ1-1): DGGITQSPKYLFRKEGQNVTLSCEQNLNHDAMYWYRQDPGQGLRLIYYSQIVNDFQKGDIAEGYSVSREKKESFPLTVTSAQKNPTAFYLCASSKSDGPEAFFGQGTRLTVV.

The chain is built from TRBV9 and TRBJ1-1; a weak D match, TRBD1 (5 bases). V was cut by 1 base and J by 4 bases, with 14 bases left in between. This CDR3 region has 15 residues. Looked up from germline, CDR1 is SGDLS and CDR2 is YYNGEE. Here the CDR3 reads CASSVRDREFTEAFF. The CDR3 DNA reads TGTGCCAGCAGCGTAAGGGACCGTGAATTCACTGAAGCTTTCTTT.

The chain recombines TRBV10-3 with TRBJ1-3; no clear D gene. The CDR3 sequence is 15 residues long. The V end was cut by 3 bases, the J end by 2 bases, with 11 bases between. Germline CDR1 and CDR2: ENHRY and SYGVKD. The CDR3 nucleotides read TGTGCCATCAGTGAAGGTCTCAGGACTGGAAACACCATATATTTT. Its protein is CAISEGLRTGNTIYF.

This clone was detected only a few times. The chain recombines TRBV29-1 with TRBJ1-1, with unresolved D. Per germline, CDR1 SQVTM and CDR2 ANQGSEA. Trimming removed 4 bases from V and 3 bases from J, with 9 bases in between. CDR3 length: 12 amino acids. CDR3 sequence: CSVVSGYTEAFF. CDR3 nucleotide sequence: TGCAGCGTTGTTAGTGGGTACACTGAAGCTTTCTTT. Full variable domain (remainder filled in from reference TRBV29-1 and TRBJ1-1): SAVISQKPSRDICQRGTSLTIQCQVDSQVTMMFWYRQQPGQSLTLIATANQGSEATYESGFVIDKFPISRPNLTFSTLTVSNMSPEDSSIYLCSVVSGYTEAFFGQGTRLTVV.

The chain recombines TRBV6-5 with TRBJ2-3, with 9 bases identical to TRBD2. Germline loops: CDR1 MNHEY, CDR2 SVGAGI. Trimming cost V 8 bases and J 4 bases; bases outside gene matches: 7. CDR3 length: 14 residues. The CDR3 spells CASQLGLASDTQYF. The DNA for the CDR3 is TGTGCCAGCCAATTGGGACTAGCCTCAGATACGCAGTATTTT.

The chain combines TRBV7-6 with TRBJ2-7, with D perhaps matching TRBD1 or TRBD2 (5 bases each). Germline CDR1 reads SGHVS; CDR2 reads FNYEAQ. The germline V and J ends were trimmed by 0 bases and 2 bases, with 11 bases remaining between them. The CDR3 covers 15 residues. The CDR3 protein is CASSLAGGQAYEQYF. The CDR3 DNA reads as TGTGCCAGCAGCTTAGCAGGAGGACAAGCCTACGAGCAGTACTTC.

This sequence joins TRBV18 and TRBJ1-5; D not certain. This CDR3 spans 14 amino acids. Germline values: CDR1 KGHSH, CDR2 LQKENI. V was shortened by 4 bases and J by 2 bases, with 9 bases between the two germline ends. DNA of the CDR3: TGTGCCAGCTCACGTGGGCAGGGCAATCAGCCCCAGCATTTT. This translates into CASSRGQGNQPQHF.

The gene calls are TRBV5-3 and TRBJ2-3, with D maybe TRBD2 (5 bases). TRBV5-3 is annotated as an ORF whose role is uncertain. V lost 2 bases, J lost 2 bases, and 18 bases lay in between. This CDR3 region has 17 residues. CDR3 sequence (DNA): TGTGCCAGAAGCTTCCCGATGCCAAGCGGTTCCACAGATACGCAGTATTTT. This codes for CARSFPMPSGSTDTQYF.

The chain carries TRBV7-2 and TRBJ2-1, with 8 positions matching TRBD2. Germline V gene data show CDR1 as SGHTA and CDR2 as FQGNSA. Losses at the gene ends were 5 bases for V and 10 bases for J; bases not matched to a gene: 13. This CDR3 contains 15 residues. The CDR3 DNA reads as TGTGCCAGCAGCCCCCGAAGCCCCCGACTAGCGGAGCAGTTCTTC. It codes for CASSPRSPRLAEQFF.